Here is one TCR beta chain with its context. This specimen comes from a study of blood T cell repertoires in COVID-19. Study-wide background: The study drew acute and convalescent COVID-19 samples from the United States, Italy and Spain. From T cells, B-cell-depleted T cells, or PBMCs came the material, which was cDNA or gDNA.

The table came from immunoSEQ multiplex PCR; TCRdb's copy has only in-frame clones and leaves some out. The sample has a few hundred thousand clones, approximately 86% seen once. The V and J ends lost 0 bases and 2 bases, in that order; junction bases with no gene match: 9. Germline lookup yields CDR1 MGHRA and CDR2 YSYEKL. CDR3 length equals 18 residues. The Seattle patients joined while their infection was active and were tracked longitudinally afterward. V is TRBV4-1 and J is TRBJ2-3, with TRBD2 identical over 9 bases. Specimen: peripheral blood. The sequence was obtained from a woman in her sixties or seventies with COVID-19, enrolled during active disease. The CDR3 DNA is TGCGCCAGCAGCCAAGATCCCCCTCGCGGGGGGGTCACAGATACGCAGTATTTT. This encodes CASSQDPPRGGVTDTQYF.